The rows below give T cell receptor beta chains drawn from one sample of a study of blood T cell repertoires in COVID-19. Clones were sequenced by immunoSEQ multiplex PCR, and TCRdb holds only the in-frame ones, with some missing. The sample holds approximately 140,000 clones; less than 90% are singletons and the top ten take roughly 6.2%. Material for sequencing was PBMCs or T cells enriched from blood (not recorded which). These receptor sequences come from a woman between 45 and 60 years old who had been exposed to COVID-19. CDR3s include the opening cysteine and the closing phenylalanine or tryptophan. Fields, in order: clone size, D gene, V gene, J gene, CDR3 protein, CDR3 DNA. A D gene is named only where the DNA matches it firmly. The size of a clone is reported for some rows only, either as once, few or many, or as a class for expanded clones.

NA,NA,TRBV29-1,TRBJ2-1,CSVSSRNSYNEQFF,TGCAGCGTTTCCTCGCGAAACTCCTACAATGAGCAGTTCTTC
NA,NA,TRBV7-3,TRBJ1-1,CASSLISGLEAFF,TGTGCCAGCAGCTTAATTTCGGGGTTGGAAGCTTTCTTT
once,NA,TRBV5-4,TRBJ2-3,CASSLGADTQYF,TGTGCCAGCAGCTTGGGCGCAGATACGCAGTATTTT
NA,TRBD1,TRBV5-6,TRBJ1-3,CASSLGGTGGNTIYF,TGTGCCAGCAGCCTAGGTGGGACAGGTGGAAACACCATATATTTT
NA,TRBD1,TRBV6-5,TRBJ1-4,CASRPPGGSNEKLFF,TGTGCCAGCAGACCCCCAGGGGGCTCTAATGAAAAACTGTTTTTT
NA,TRBD2,TRBV10-3,TRBJ2-1,CATCPGVGSGGDNEQFF,TGTGCCACCTGCCCCGGTGTGGGTAGCGGGGGGGATAATGAGCAGTTCTTC
NA,NA,TRBV4-3,TRBJ2-3,CASSHGTSTDTQYF,TGCGCCAGCAGCCACGGGACTAGCACAGATACGCAGTATTTT
NA,NA,TRBV19,TRBJ2-7,CASSTSGVRYEQYF,TGTGCCAGTAGTACTTCGGGGGTTCGATACGAGCAGTACTTC
NA,NA,TRBV9,TRBJ1-6,CASSVAQANSPLHF,TGTGCCAGCAGCGTAGCCCAGGCGAATTCACCCCTCCACTTT
NA,NA,TRBV27,TRBJ2-1,CASTPGVAYYNEQFF,TGTGCCAGCACCCCAGGCGTTGCATACTACAATGAGCAGTTCTTC
few,TRBD2,TRBV19,TRBJ2-1,CASNSLAGVSNEQFF,TGTGCCAGTAATTCGCTAGCGGGAGTGAGTAATGAGCAGTTCTTC
NA,NA,TRBV7-9,TRBJ1-1,CASSFYLSMNTEAFF,TGTGCCAGCAGCTTCTATCTCTCGATGAACACTGAAGCTTTCTTT
once,TRBD1,TRBV2,TRBJ1-2,CASRSGTGREGYTF,TGTGCCAGCAGGTCCGGGACAGGGAGAGAAGGCTACACCTTC